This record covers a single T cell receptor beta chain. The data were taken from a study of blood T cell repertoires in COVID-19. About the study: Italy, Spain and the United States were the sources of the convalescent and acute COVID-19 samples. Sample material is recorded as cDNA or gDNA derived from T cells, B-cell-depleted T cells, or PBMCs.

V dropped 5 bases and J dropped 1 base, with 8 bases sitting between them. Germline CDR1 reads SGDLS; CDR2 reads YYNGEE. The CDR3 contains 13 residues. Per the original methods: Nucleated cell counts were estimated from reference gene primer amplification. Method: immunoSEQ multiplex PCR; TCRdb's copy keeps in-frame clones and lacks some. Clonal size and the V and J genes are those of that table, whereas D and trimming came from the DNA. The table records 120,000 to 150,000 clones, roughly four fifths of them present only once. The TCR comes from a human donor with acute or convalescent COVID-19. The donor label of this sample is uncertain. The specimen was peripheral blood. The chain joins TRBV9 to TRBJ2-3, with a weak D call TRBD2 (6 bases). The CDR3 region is CASSWRGTDTQYF. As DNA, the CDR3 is TGTGCCAGCAGTTGGAGGGGCACAGATACGCAGTATTTT.